This TCR beta chain was profiled in a study of T cell responses to AZD1222 COVID-19 vaccine. General observations from the study: After the peak T cell response, and only then, were repertoires sampled. Variant regions that are unmutated are reportedly the target of nearly half of spike-specific TCRs. Spike-wide coverage was observed for vaccine-associated CD4 TCRs, with dominant responses at 160-218 and 743-854.

This CDR3 is built from 14 residues. The J segment lost 7 bases and the V segment lost 10 bases, leaving 7 bases of the junction unmatched. Germline values: CDR1 LNHDA, CDR2 SQIVND (reference sequence). With regard to this clone: The target antigen is unknown.

Method: immunoSEQ multiplex PCR; TCRdb's copy keeps in-frame clones and lacks some. The repertoire holds about 85,000 clones, with around 85% as singletons. The genes are TRBV19 and TRBJ1-4, with TRBD1 matching 12 bases. The TCR originated in an adult in good health. The material sequenced was peripheral blood, taken on day 0 of AZD1222 vaccination. CDR3: CATMGQGAGEKLFF. The CDR3 nucleotides read TGTGCCACCATGGGACAGGGGGCTGGTGAAAAACTGTTTTTT.